The T cell receptor beta chain under discussion was sequenced for a study of metastatic and nonmetastatic thyroid tumors. Study as a whole: Repertoires from malignant and benign thyroid patients were compared across blood and tumor or nodule tissue.

In its sample, this clone was seen many times. What it recognizes is unknown. Study-level results: It was reported that TCR beta diversity was significantly higher in malignant thyroid tumors than benign nodules, in blood and tumor.

Through MiXCR, TCRdb re-clonotyped the PCR reads. Of around 41,000 clones in the sample, about 13% are singletons; the top ten hold 9.5%. Nobody among the patients had been given any treatment before thyroid surgery. The sample consisted of blood. The sequence came from a female donor with papillary thyroid cancer or a benign thyroid nodule (not recorded which). Some clones in this sample may be carry-over from other donors' samples.

The CDR3 sequence is CASSTGTVGNEQYF. The CDR3 coding sequence is TGTGCCAGCAGCACAGGGACAGTCGGGAACGAGCAGTACTTC. V is TRBV9 and J is TRBJ2-7, with TRBD1 identical over 7 bases. Germline CDR1 reads SGDLS; CDR2 reads YYNGEE. The CDR3 length is 14 residues. Trimming at V came to 4 bases and at J to 5 bases, leaving 9 bases not matched to a gene.